These T cell receptor beta chains were read from a single sample in a study of blood T cell repertoires in COVID-19. Assay: immunoSEQ multiplex PCR; the TCRdb copy retains only in-frame clones and omits some. The data show 95,000 to 150,000 clones, approximately 71% seen once. Sequencing was carried out using peripheral blood. The receptors were gathered from a woman between 65 and 79 years old with acute or convalescent COVID-19. Each CDR3 is given with its conserved first and last residue. The D gene is left open where the match is weak. Some rows mark clone size as missing; the rest say once, few, many or name a class of expanded clone.

NA	TRBD2	16	TRBV5-1	TRBJ2-1	CASSLDLAGGWNEQFF	TGCGCCAGCAGCTTGGATCTAGCGGGAGGGTGGAATGAGCAGTTCTTC
NA	TRBD2	16	TRBV6-1	TRBJ2-3	CASSEGVSGGIYTQYF	TGTGCCAGCAGTGAAGGGGTTAGCGGGGGCATATATACGCAGTATTTT
NA	TRBD1	16	TRBV11-2	TRBJ1-1	CASSFPHRGGNTEAFF	TGTGCCAGCAGCTTCCCCCACAGGGGGGGGAACACTGAAGCTTTCTTT
NA	TRBD2	16	TRBV19	TRBJ2-1	CASSNPQVAGEGEQFF	TGTGCCAGTAGTAATCCCCAGGTAGCGGGAGAAGGTGAGCAGTTCTTC
NA	NA	14	TRBV6-5	TRBJ1-1	CASSYSIAGAEAFF	TGTGCCAGCAGTTACTCGATTGCAGGGGCTGAAGCTTTCTTT
many	TRBD1	15	TRBV5-8	TRBJ1-5	CASSGPNRGGQPQHF	TGTGCCAGCAGCGGACCAAACAGGGGAGGCCAGCCCCAGCATTTT
NA	NA	14	TRBV6-5	TRBJ1-2	CASSPTYTNYGYTF	TGTGCCAGCAGTCCTACGTATACTAACTATGGCTACACCTTC
NA	TRBD1	14	TRBV9	TRBJ2-5	CASSWDSTRETQYF	TGTGCCAGCAGCTGGGACAGCACCCGGGAGACCCAGTACTTC
NA	TRBD2	17	TRBV15	TRBJ2-3	CATSRDEREVPTDTQYF	TGTGCCACCAGCAGAGATGAGCGGGAGGTACCCACAGATACGCAGTATTTT
NA	NA	13	TRBV10-1	TRBJ2-1	CASSESLEGEQFF	TGCGCCAGCAGTGAGTCCCTAGAAGGCGAGCAGTTCTTC
NA	NA	14	TRBV19	TRBJ1-5	CASSKPILNQPQHF	TGTGCCAGTAGTAAGCCAATACTTAATCAGCCCCAGCATTTT
NA	NA	14	TRBV6-1	TRBJ2-6	CASSEGAGANVLTF	TGTGCCAGCAGTGAGGGAGCCGGGGCCAACGTCCTGACTTTC
NA	TRBD2	18	TRBV7-8	TRBJ2-5	CASRQGSGTSGVGETQYF	TGTGCCAGCAGGCAGGGGTCCGGGACTAGCGGAGTCGGGGAGACCCAGTACTTC
NA	TRBD1	14	TRBV2	TRBJ1-2	CASRGTGVYYGYTF	TGTGCCAGCAGGGGGACAGGGGTGTACTATGGCTACACCTTC
NA	NA	14	TRBV5-6	TRBJ1-2	CASSPRPGSYGYTF	TGTGCCAGCAGCCCCAGGCCGGGGAGTTATGGCTACACCTTC
few	NA	13	TRBV3-1/TRBV3-2	TRBJ2-7	CASSQVASSEQYF	TGTGCCAGCAGCCAAGTGGCTAGTAGCGAGCAGTACTTC
NA	NA	14	TRBV5-5	TRBJ2-5	CASRLRDFQETQYF	TGTGCCAGCAGGCTCCGGGACTTCCAAGAGACCCAGTACTTC
few	NA	14	TRBV19	TRBJ2-1	CASSMSTQYNEQFF	TGTGCCAGTAGTATGTCCACACAATACAATGAGCAGTTCTTC
NA	NA	15	TRBV3-1/TRBV3-2	TRBJ1-3	CASSPSGPSGNTIYF	TGTGCCAGCAGCCCGTCAGGGCCCTCTGGAAACACCATATATTTT
NA	TRBD1	17	TRBV9	TRBJ2-5	CASSSGQGAYMQETQYF	TGTGCCAGCAGCTCGGGACAGGGGGCTTACATGCAAGAGACCCAGTACTTC
NA	NA	16	TRBV5-1	TRBJ1-3	CASSLGAGPIGNTIYF	TGCGCCAGCAGCTTGGGTGCAGGGCCGATAGGAAACACCATATATTTT
few	TRBD2	16	TRBV27	TRBJ2-2	CASRPGLAGSSGELFF	TGTGCCAGCAGACCCGGGCTAGCGGGTAGTTCCGGGGAGCTGTTTTTT
NA	NA	13	TRBV3-1/TRBV3-2	TRBJ1-2	CASSLRKGSGYTF	TGTGCCAGCAGTCTCAGAAAGGGGTCCGGCTACACCTTC
NA	TRBD2	15	TRBV14	TRBJ2-1	CASSYYGGAMDEQFF	TGTGCCAGCAGCTATTACGGGGGGGCCATGGATGAGCAGTTCTTC
NA	TRBD2	15	TRBV27	TRBJ2-2	CASSPNRGGTGELFF	TGTGCCAGCAGCCCTAATCGGGGGGGCACCGGGGAGCTGTTTTTT
NA	TRBD1	14	TRBV11-3	TRBJ2-7	CASSPRQGAGEQYF	TGTGCCAGCAGCCCCAGACAGGGGGCGGGGGAGCAGTACTTC
NA	NA	18	TRBV4-1	TRBJ2-3	CASSRKHTIGASTDTQYF	TGCGCCAGCAGCCGAAAGCATACCATTGGGGCGAGCACAGATACGCAGTATTTT
NA	NA	13	TRBV11-2	TRBJ1-6	CASSSRTNLALHF	TGTGCCAGCAGCTCCCGGACAAATTTGGCCCTCCACTTT
NA	TRBD1	15	TRBV5-4	TRBJ1-6	CASSLQGWDNSPLHF	TGTGCCAGCAGCCTACAGGGGTGGGACAATTCACCCCTCCACTTT
NA	NA	15	TRBV4-1	TRBJ2-2	CASSQVGPDTGELFF	TGCGCCAGCAGCCAAGTGGGGCCGGACACCGGGGAGCTGTTTTTT
NA	TRBD1	16	TRBV19	TRBJ1-6	CASSNRIQGESSPLHF	TGTGCCAGTAGTAACCGGATACAGGGGGAGAGTTCACCCCTCCACTTT
few	TRBD2	14	TRBV7-9	TRBJ2-7	CASSQGGGRGEQYF	TGTGCCAGCAGCCAGGGTGGAGGGAGGGGCGAGCAGTACTTC
NA	TRBD1	15	TRBV4-3	TRBJ1-6	CASSQKGQGNSPLHF	TGCGCCAGCAGCCAAAAGGGACAGGGGAATTCACCCCTCCACTTT
NA	TRBD1	14	TRBV29-1	TRBJ2-1	CSVWDRETYNEQFF	TGCAGCGTCTGGGACAGGGAGACCTACAATGAGCAGTTCTTC
NA	TRBD2	14	TRBV6-2/TRBV6-3	TRBJ2-7	CASSFSGGAREQYF	TGTGCCAGCAGTTTTAGCGGGGGGGCCCGCGAGCAGTACTTC
once	NA	13	TRBV6-2/TRBV6-3	TRBJ1-2	CASSAGGQYGYTF	TGTGCCAGCAGCGCCGGGGGTCAATATGGCTACACCTTC
NA	NA	15	TRBV7-2	TRBJ1-1	CASSLYLGMNTEAFF	TGTGCCAGCAGCTTATATTTGGGCATGAACACTGAAGCTTTCTTT
NA	TRBD2	15	TRBV7-9	TRBJ2-5	CASSVTSGRQETQYF	TGTGCCAGCAGCGTAACTAGCGGGAGACAAGAGACCCAGTACTTC
NA	TRBD1	15	TRBV28	TRBJ2-6	CASSSGQGVANVLTF	TGTGCCAGCAGTTCCGGACAGGGTGTGGCCAACGTCCTGACTTTC
NA	TRBD1	16	TRBV10-3	TRBJ2-7	CAISELGTGEVYEQYF	TGTGCCATCAGTGAGTTGGGGACAGGGGAGGTTTACGAGCAGTACTTC
NA	TRBD2	17	TRBV13	TRBJ2-2	CASSRQVVAGATGELFF	TGTGCCAGCAGCCGCCAGGTGGTAGCGGGAGCCACCGGGGAGCTGTTTTTT
NA	TRBD1	13	TRBV19	TRBJ1-5	CASSKLRGQPQHF	TGTGCCAGTAGTAAACTCAGGGGGCAGCCCCAGCATTTT
many	TRBD2	15	TRBV7-2	TRBJ2-7	CASSTSSGGGYEQYF	TGTGCCAGCAGCACCTCTAGCGGGGGGGGCTACGAGCAGTACTTC
NA	NA	14	TRBV21-1	TRBJ1-2	CASNRDRGIYGYTF	TGTGCCAGCAACCGGGACAGGGGAATCTATGGCTACACCTTC
NA	TRBD1	18	TRBV19	TRBJ1-1	CASSIRPGQGGSGTEAFF	TGTGCCAGTAGTATACGTCCAGGACAGGGGGGATCAGGCACTGAAGCTTTCTTT
NA	TRBD1	14	TRBV7-9	TRBJ1-1	CASSPRTGGTEAFF	TGTGCCAGCAGCCCAAGGACAGGGGGCACTGAAGCTTTCTTT
NA	TRBD1	17	TRBV4-1	TRBJ1-6	CASSQTGGSSYNSPLHF	TGCGCCAGCAGCCAGACAGGGGGGAGCTCCTATAATTCACCCCTCCACTTT
NA	TRBD1	14	TRBV6-2/TRBV6-3	TRBJ2-1	CASSHRTGYNEQFF	TGTGCCAGCAGCCACCGGACAGGTTACAATGAGCAGTTCTTC
NA	TRBD2	15	TRBV9	TRBJ2-7	CASNSGLAGSHEQYF	TGTGCCAGCAACTCCGGACTAGCGGGATCCCACGAGCAGTACTTC
NA	NA	13	TRBV6-5	TRBJ2-1	CASSSGQYNEQFF	TGTGCCAGCAGTTCTGGACAATACAATGAGCAGTTCTTC
NA	NA	16	TRBV9	TRBJ2-3	CASSVARTASTDTQYF	TGTGCCAGCAGCGTAGCCAGGACAGCTAGCACAGATACGCAGTATTTT
NA	NA	12	TRBV28	TRBJ1-1	CATKVRDTEAFF	TGTGCCACTAAGGTGAGGGACACTGAAGCTTTCTTT
few	TRBD2	15	TRBV7-2	TRBJ2-3	CASSFSGEGTDTQYF	TGTGCCAGCAGCTTTAGCGGGGAGGGCACAGATACGCAGTATTTT
NA	TRBD2	15	TRBV2	TRBJ2-1	CASSVYSGRADEQFF	TGTGCCAGCAGTGTCTATAGCGGGAGGGCGGATGAGCAGTTCTTC
NA	NA	14	TRBV29-1	TRBJ2-7	CSVEGAGSNYEQYF	TGCAGCGTTGAAGGGGCAGGGTCAAATTACGAGCAGTACTTC
NA	TRBD2	15	TRBV2	TRBJ2-1	CASSETAGGGGEQFF	TGTGCCAGCAGTGAAACCGCGGGAGGGGGGGGTGAGCAGTTCTTC
NA	TRBD1	14	TRBV7-8	TRBJ2-3	CASTGQGAVDTQYF	TGTGCCAGCACAGGACAGGGGGCAGTAGATACGCAGTATTTT
NA	NA	13	TRBV30	TRBJ2-5	CAWSGGLQETQYF	TGTGCCTGGAGTGGAGGCCTACAAGAGACCCAGTACTTC
NA	TRBD1	15	TRBV5-4	TRBJ1-2	CASSPSDRGLGGYTF	TGTGCCAGCAGCCCGTCGGACAGGGGGTTGGGCGGCTACACCTTC